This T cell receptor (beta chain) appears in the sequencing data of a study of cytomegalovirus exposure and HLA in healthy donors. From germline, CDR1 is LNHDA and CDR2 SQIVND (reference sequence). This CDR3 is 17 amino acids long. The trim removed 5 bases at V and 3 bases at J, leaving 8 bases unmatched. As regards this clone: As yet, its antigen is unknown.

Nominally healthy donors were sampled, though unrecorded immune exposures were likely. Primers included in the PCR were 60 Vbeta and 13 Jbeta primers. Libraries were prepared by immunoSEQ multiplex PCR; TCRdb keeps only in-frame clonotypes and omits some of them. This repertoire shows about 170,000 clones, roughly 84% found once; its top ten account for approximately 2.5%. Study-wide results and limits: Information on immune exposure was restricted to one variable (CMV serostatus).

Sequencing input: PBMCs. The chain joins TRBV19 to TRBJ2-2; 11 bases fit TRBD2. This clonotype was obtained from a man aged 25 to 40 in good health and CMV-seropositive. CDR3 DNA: TGTGCCAGTAGTCCGATAGCGGGAGGGCCCGACACCGGGGAGCTGTTTTTT. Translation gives CASSPIAGGPDTGELFF.